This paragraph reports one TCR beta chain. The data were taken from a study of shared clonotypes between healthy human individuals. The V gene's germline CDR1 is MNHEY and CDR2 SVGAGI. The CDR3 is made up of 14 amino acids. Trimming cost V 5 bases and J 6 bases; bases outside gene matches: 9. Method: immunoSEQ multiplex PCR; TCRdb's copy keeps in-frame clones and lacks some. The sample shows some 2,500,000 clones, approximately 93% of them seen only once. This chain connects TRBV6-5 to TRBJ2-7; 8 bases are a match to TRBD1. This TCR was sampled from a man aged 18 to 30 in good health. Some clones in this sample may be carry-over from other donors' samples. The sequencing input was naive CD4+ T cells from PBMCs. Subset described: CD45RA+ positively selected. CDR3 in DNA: TGTGCCAGCAGTCGCTGGGACAGGCCCTCCGAGCAGTACTTC. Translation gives CASSRWDRPSEQYF.